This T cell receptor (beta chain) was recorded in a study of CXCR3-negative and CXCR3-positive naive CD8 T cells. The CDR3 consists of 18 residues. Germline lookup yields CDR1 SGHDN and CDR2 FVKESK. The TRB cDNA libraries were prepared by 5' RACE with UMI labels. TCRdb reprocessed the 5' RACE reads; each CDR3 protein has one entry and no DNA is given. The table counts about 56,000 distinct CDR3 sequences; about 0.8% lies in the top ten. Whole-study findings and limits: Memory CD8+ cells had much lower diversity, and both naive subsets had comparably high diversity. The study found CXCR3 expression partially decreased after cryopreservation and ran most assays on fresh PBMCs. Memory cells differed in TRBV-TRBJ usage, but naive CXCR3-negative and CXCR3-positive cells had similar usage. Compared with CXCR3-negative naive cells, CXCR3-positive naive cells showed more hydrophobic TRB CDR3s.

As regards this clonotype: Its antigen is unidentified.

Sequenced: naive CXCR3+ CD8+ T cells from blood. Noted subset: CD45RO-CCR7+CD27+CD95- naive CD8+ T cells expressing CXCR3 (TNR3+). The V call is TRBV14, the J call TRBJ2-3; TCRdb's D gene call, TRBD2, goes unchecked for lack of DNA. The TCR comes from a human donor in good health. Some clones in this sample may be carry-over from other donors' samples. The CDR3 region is CASSPLDRRGSGTDTQYF.